The next 15 T cell receptor beta chains were all read from a single sample in a study of regulatory T cells in long-lasting Graves disease. Time point described: persistent/refractory GD, antithyroid drugs over 5 years with positive TRAb. TCR sequences were obtained from RNA taken from PBMCs. Combining iRepertoire HTBI primers with Arm-PCR of CDR3 regions, the authors built TCR beta libraries. TCRdb fed the multiplex PCR reads into MiXCR, producing one record per CDR3 protein. The table lists about 340,000 distinct CDR3 sequences, about 19% of them singletons. The starting material was peripheral blood mononuclear cells (PBMCs), obtained when the disease was refractory, from a patient treated with antithyroid drugs. Receptor source: a female donor with Graves disease.

This clonotype has more than one count but fewer than ten. This chain uses TRBV7-2 with TRBJ2-7; D may be TRBD1 or TRBD2 (5 bases each). V was cut by 2 bases and J by 1 base, with 21 bases left in between. From germline, CDR1 is SGHTA and CDR2 FQGNSA. The CDR3 loop spans 18 amino acids. CDR3 in amino acids: CASSLTAALSGASYEQYF. The CDR3 nucleotides read TGTGCCAGCAGCTTAACCGCCGCCCTATCCGGGGCTTCCTACGAGCAGTACTTC.

This clonotype was recorded at least ten times. The chain links TRBV28 to TRBJ2-5, with 10 bases fitting TRBD2. The germline V gene has CDR1 MDHEN and CDR2 SYDVKM. The CDR3 has 17 residues. After removal of 2 bases from V and 5 bases from J, the junction contained 11 bases not matched to a gene. CDR3 coding DNA: TGTGCCAGCAGTTTACTCGGACTAGCGGACCTCAGGGAGACCCAGTACTTC. Translating it yields CASSLLGLADLRETQYF. The complete variable domain, with remaining parts taken from reference TRBV28 and TRBJ2-5, reads DVKVTQSSRYLVKRTGEKVFLECVQDMDHENMFWYRQDPGLGLRLIYFSYDVKMKEKGDIPEGYSVSREKKERFSLILESASTNQTSMYLCASSLLGLADLRETQYFGPGTRLLVL.

The chain carries TRBV6-5 and TRBJ2-7; TRBD1 aligns across 8 bases. The junction had 5 bases not matched to a gene; V was cut back by 2 bases and J by 2 bases. Germline V CDR1 and CDR2: MNHEY, SVGAGI. The CDR3 has 15 residues. The CDR3 protein is CASSYQGQAAYEQYF. The CDR3 coding sequence is TGTGCCAGCAGTTACCAGGGACAGGCAGCCTACGAGCAGTACTTC.

In the case of this clonotype: At one boundary the junction diverges from the germline segment, which might be a read error. The rearrangement joins TRBV12-3 or TRBV12-4 to TRBJ2-5, with D perhaps TRBD2 (7 bases). The CDR3 consists of 14 residues. The CDR3 DNA is TGTGCCGGCAGTTGGTTAGGGGGGGAGGGGACCCAGTACTTC. Translation: CAGSWLGGEGTQYF.

This clonotype was counted ten times or more. The gene calls are TRBV6-2 or TRBV6-3 and TRBJ2-7; the D is unclear. CDR1 and CDR2 (germline): MNHEY, SVGEGT. The CDR3 is 12 amino acids. V lost 3 bases, J lost 5 bases, and 8 bases lay in between. The CDR3 loop reads CASSYLGHEQYF. The CDR3 region has the DNA TGTGCCAGCAGTTATTTGGGCCACGAGCAGTACTTC.

This clonotype appeared many times. This chain links TRBV6-2 or TRBV6-3 with TRBJ1-1, with no clear D. This CDR3 comprises 12 residues. The germline V and J ends were trimmed by 11 bases and 1 base, with 11 bases remaining between them. Looked up from germline, CDR1 is MNHEY and CDR2 is SVGEGT. The CDR3 nucleotides are TGTGCCTCCGGGGAACAGAACACTGAAGCTTTCTTT. The encoded protein is CASGEQNTEAFF.

This clonotype was recorded many times. This chain links TRBV24-1 with TRBJ1-5; tentatively, D is TRBD1 (6 bases). The germline CDR1 and CDR2 sequences are KGHDR and SFDVKD. Trimming left V 3 bases short and J 0 bases short, with 14 bases between. The CDR3 sequence is 17 residues long. This chain's CDR3 is CATSDRHRVYSNQPQHF. The CDR3 region has the DNA TGTGCCACCAGTGATCGTCACAGGGTGTATAGCAATCAGCCCCAGCATTTT.

This clonotype has just one count. It is likely a read error: a sequence one base away is far more abundant. The V call is TRBV6-4, the J call TRBJ2-2; D call uncertain. The CDR3 totals 14 residues. Germline loops: CDR1 MRHNA, CDR2 SNTAGT. The CDR3 DNA follows: TGTGCCAGCAGTTACGCAGTGAACGCCGGGGAGCTGTTTTTT. Translation gives CASSYAVNAGELFF.

This clonotype has a count of ten or more. The rearrangement links TRBV27 to TRBJ2-7, with a tentative D call TRBD1 (5 bases). Trimming took off 5 bases at V and 6 bases at J, with 20 bases between the two ends. The CDR3 length is 15 residues. Germline CDR1 is MNHEY and CDR2 is SMNVEV (reference sequence). Written as DNA, the CDR3 is TGTGCCAGCAGTCCCCGTGGGGTCAGGGTTCGCGAGCAGTACTTC. Its translation: CASSPRGVRVREQYF.

This clonotype has ten or more counts. This sequence joins TRBV14 and TRBJ2-7, with TRBD1 matching over 7 bases. Germline loops: CDR1 SGHDN, CDR2 FVKESK. Losses at the gene ends were 1 base for V and 2 bases for J; bases not matched to a gene: 5. CDR3 size: 15 residues. The CDR3 DNA reads TGTGCCAGCAGCCAAGCGAGCACAGGGGCCTACGAGCAGTACTTC. The encoded protein is CASSQASTGAYEQYF.

This clonotype has ten or more counts. This chain uses TRBV7-9 with TRBJ1-1; possible D gene TRBD1, 5 bases. Deletions cut 1 base from V and 1 base from J, with 13 bases between. The CDR3 spans 16 residues. The V gene's germline CDR1 is SEHNR and CDR2 FQNEAQ (reference sequence). The CDR3 DNA follows: TGTGCCAGCAGCTTAGTCCGGGGACCATCGAACACTGAAGCTTTCTTT. Amino acids: CASSLVRGPSNTEAFF.

This chain uses TRBV10-3 with TRBJ1-1; no reliable D call. Trimming removed 10 bases at V and 2 bases at J, with 14 bases between. Per the germline V gene, CDR1 is ENHRY and CDR2 is SYGVKD. This CDR3 has 13 amino acids. The CDR3 bases are TGTGCCACCATTAACCAACCTAACACTGAAGCTTTCTTT. Translating it yields CATINQPNTEAFF.

The CDR3 sequence is CASSLRLGQGVSYEQYF. The CDR3 DNA is TGTGCCAGCAGCTTAAGGCTAGGGCAGGGGGTTTCCTACGAGCAGTACTTC. The rearrangement uses TRBV7-2 and TRBJ2-7; 7 bases are a match to TRBD1. The V gene end was trimmed by 2 bases and the J gene end by 1 base; junction bases not matched to a gene: 11. This CDR3 has 17 amino acids. The germline CDR1 and CDR2 sequences are SGHTA and FQGNSA.

This clonotype came up many times. This rearrangement joins TRBV12-3 or TRBV12-4 to TRBJ1-2; no firm D call. The germline V and J ends were trimmed by 5 bases and 2 bases, with 9 bases remaining between them. CDR3 length: 13 amino acids. The CDR3 is CASSVTQNYGYTF. For the CDR3, the DNA is TGTGCCAGCAGTGTCACACAGAACTATGGCTACACCTTC.

This clonotype was picked up many times. This chain links TRBV28 with TRBJ2-7; TRBD2 agrees at 9 bases. The CDR3 has 16 amino acids. Germline V gene lookup returns CDR1 MDHEN and CDR2 SYDVKM. With 5 bases clipped from V and 6 bases from J, the junction kept 14 bases outside the gene matches. The CDR3 protein is CASSRPIAGVRVEQYF. Written as DNA, the CDR3 is TGTGCCAGCAGTCGACCAATAGCGGGAGTCAGGGTCGAGCAGTACTTC.